Described below is a single TCR beta chain sequence and its context. Germline V CDR1 and CDR2: LNHDA, SQIVND (reference sequence). Trimming removed 2 bases at V and 2 bases at J, with 9 bases between. The CDR3 runs 14 residues. Original data processing: Estimated nucleated cell counts came from reference gene primer amplification. Assay: immunoSEQ multiplex PCR; the TCRdb copy retains only in-frame clones and omits some. V and J calls and clone size are copied from that table; D and trimming were computed from the DNA. The sample carries some 87,000 clones, more than 65% recorded once. This entry belongs to a study of blood T cell repertoires in COVID-19. Overall study: The study drew acute and convalescent COVID-19 samples from the United States, Italy and Spain.

The sample taken for sequencing was peripheral blood. The chain links TRBV19 to TRBJ1-1, with D uncertain. This receptor was obtained from a woman of 80 years or more with active or convalescent COVID-19. The CDR3 nucleotides are TGTGCCAGTAGTATAAAAACGGGAAACACTGAAGCTTTCTTT. Amino acids: CASSIKTGNTEAFF.